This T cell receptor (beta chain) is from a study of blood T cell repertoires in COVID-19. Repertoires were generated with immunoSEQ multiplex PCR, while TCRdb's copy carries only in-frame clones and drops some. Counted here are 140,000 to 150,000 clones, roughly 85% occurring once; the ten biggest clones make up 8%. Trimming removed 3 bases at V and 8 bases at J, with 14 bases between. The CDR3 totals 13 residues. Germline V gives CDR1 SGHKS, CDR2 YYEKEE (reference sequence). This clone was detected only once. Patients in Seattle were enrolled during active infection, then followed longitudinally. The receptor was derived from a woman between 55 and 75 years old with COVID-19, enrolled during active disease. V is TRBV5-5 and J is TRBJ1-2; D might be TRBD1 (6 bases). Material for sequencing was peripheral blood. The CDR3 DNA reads TGTGCCAGCAGCTCCGAGGGGGGGATCGGCTACACCTTC. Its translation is CASSSEGGIGYTF.